These 9 T cell receptor beta chains were sequenced from one sample in a study of blood T cell repertoires in COVID-19. Assay used: immunoSEQ multiplex PCR; TCRdb lists only in-frame clones, some missing. Of about 170,000 clones listed, approximately 82% are singletons. Sequencing was performed on PBMCs or T cells enriched from blood (not recorded which). The receptors derive from a woman in her 50s in a cohort exposed to, infected with or recovered from COVID-19 (not recorded which).

This clone was seen a handful of times. An end of the junction does not agree with germline; a read error may underlie this. The chain has TRBV7-9 and TRBJ2-1; D is perhaps TRBD2 (5 bases). CDR1 is SEHNR, CDR2 FQNEAQ, per germline (reference sequence). The CDR3 runs to 14 residues. CDR3 in DNA: TGTGCCAGCAGCTTGGCCGGGGAGACGGTTGAGGAGTTCTTC. It is translated as CASSLAGETVEEFF.

This chain uses TRBV28 with TRBJ1-2, with D unresolved. The CDR3 is 14 amino acids. The germline V gene has CDR1 MDHEN and CDR2 SYDVKM. V was clipped by 5 bases and J by 8 bases, with 18 bases between them. The DNA for the CDR3 is TGTGCCAGCAGTCCCCTAGGAGGGATGAGGGGCTACACCTTC. Its translation: CASSPLGGMRGYTF.

This sequence joins TRBV24-1 and TRBJ1-2; a weak D match, TRBD1 (5 bases). CDR1 is KGHDR and CDR2 is SFDVKD in the germline V gene. V was trimmed by 1 base and J by 6 bases, leaving 8 bases between them. The CDR3 totals 13 residues. In DNA form, the CDR3 reads TGTGCCACCAGTGATTTCGAAGGGGATGGCTACACCTTC. Amino acids: CATSDFEGDGYTF.

The rearrangement uses TRBV28 and TRBJ2-7; no clear D gene. V was cut by 6 bases and J by 2 bases, with 14 bases left in between. The CDR3 is 14 residues long. CDR1 is MDHEN, CDR2 SYDVKM, per germline. The CDR3 loop is CASRPTAATYEQYF. In DNA form, the CDR3 reads TGTGCCAGCAGGCCGACGGCGGCCACCTACGAGCAGTACTTC.

The chain couples TRBV28 to TRBJ1-2; 8 bases are shared with TRBD1. V lost 3 bases, J lost 4 bases, and 4 bases stayed unmatched. Germline values: CDR1 MDHEN, CDR2 SYDVKM. The CDR3 is 14 residues long. CDR3 region: CASSLTGDLYGYTF. The CDR3 DNA is TGTGCCAGCAGTTTGACAGGGGACCTCTATGGCTACACCTTC.

This CDR3 is CACLGQNQPQHF. The CDR3 DNA follows: TGTGCTTGTCTTGGACAGAATCAGCCCCAGCATTTT. The genes are TRBV28 and TRBJ1-5, with a tentative D call TRBD1 (6 bases). Germline CDR1 MDHEN, CDR2 SYDVKM. The CDR3 has 12 amino acids.

The V and J genes are TRBV5-4 and TRBJ2-5; 15 positions match TRBD2. V shed 4 bases, J shed 6 bases, and the junction held 7 bases outside the gene matches. Germline lookup yields CDR1 SGHNT and CDR2 YYREEE (reference sequence). This CDR3 comprises 16 residues. The CDR3 is CASSPGLAGGPKTQYF. In DNA form, the CDR3 reads TGTGCCAGCAGCCCCGGACTAGCGGGAGGGCCTAAGACCCAGTACTTC.

A single count supports this clone. Here the CDR3 reads CASSIVESRNQPQHF. As DNA, the CDR3 is TGTGCCAGTAGTATAGTCGAAAGCCGCAATCAGCCCCAGCATTTT. The V gene is TRBV19, the J gene TRBJ1-5, with D uncertain. The CDR3 consists of 15 residues. CDR1 is LNHDA and CDR2 is SQIVND in the germline V gene (reference sequence). Trimming removed 1 base at V and 2 bases at J, with 9 bases between.

The genes are TRBV3-1 (or the pseudogene TRBV3-2) and TRBJ2-3; 13 bases agree with TRBD2. V trimming: 4 bases; J trimming: 2 bases; junction bases outside the gene matches: 6. The CDR3 has 17 amino acids. Germline-derived CDR1 and CDR2 are LGHDT and YNNKEL (reference sequence). The CDR3 sequence: CASSPPGLAGLTDTQYF. In DNA form, the CDR3 reads TGTGCCAGCAGCCCGCCGGGACTAGCGGGGCTCACAGATACGCAGTATTTT.